This TCR beta chain was documented in a study of cytomegalovirus exposure and HLA in healthy donors. Study as a whole: About 85 million unique TCRs from HLA-typed donors were held in an early release of data. Study findings and constraints: Cytomegalovirus association was listed for about 160 TCR beta chains. Most of the CMV-associated TCR beta chains (in a later analysis) appeared to be HLA-restricted.

The donors (healthy individuals) were bone marrow donors. There are 12 residues in the CDR3. The germline gives CDR1 SQVTM, CDR2 ANQGSEA. It was with 60 Vbeta and 13 Jbeta primers that the PCR ran. Produced via immunoSEQ multiplex PCR; TCRdb's table is partial and in-frame only. This sample contains some 150,000 clones. Comment on this clone: Antigen specificity is unknown. The junction differs from germline at one of its ends, possibly a read error.

The chain is built from TRBV29-1 and TRBJ2-7; 10 positions match TRBD1. This TCR came from a woman aged 18-29 years in good health and CMV-seropositive. The sequenced sample consisted of PBMCs. The DNA for the CDR3 is TGCAGCGTTCCGGGACAGGGGAGTGAGGGGGTCTTC. Its translation is CSVPGQGSEGVF.